This T cell receptor (beta chain) was captured by sequencing in a study of PD-1 blockade in classical Hodgkin lymphoma. Time point: cycle 4 day 1 (C4D1), after less than 7 weeks of nivolumab. After autologous stem cell transplantation all patients relapsed, and prior brentuximab vedotin exposure differed between cohorts. It was by magnetic negative selection that CD8+ T cells were isolated from thawed PBMCs. For this clone: Its antigen is as yet unknown.

V gave up 6 bases and J gave up 2 bases, with 16 bases separating them. This CDR3 comprises 15 residues. Per germline, CDR1 MRHNA and CDR2 SNTAGT. General study points: Initiation of nivolumab under 1 year after ASCT led to exclusion of patients. According to reports, newly diagnosed patients had lower baseline TCR diversity than healthy donors, and relapsed/refractory patients had lower baseline TCR diversity still.

Profiling relied on immunoSEQ multiplex PCR, and the TCRdb table lists in-frame clones only, not all of them. The sample includes about 4,000 clones, about two thirds of them seen just once. This chain connects TRBV6-4 to TRBJ2-5; possible D gene TRBD2, 7 bases. This sequence originates from a human donor with classical Hodgkin lymphoma. Specimen: CD8+ T cells from blood, collected before the fourth cycle of nivolumab. For the CDR3, the DNA is TGTGCCAGCAGCCCGAGGGGGGGAGGGCAAGAGACCCAGTACTTC. This gives the protein CASSPRGGGQETQYF.